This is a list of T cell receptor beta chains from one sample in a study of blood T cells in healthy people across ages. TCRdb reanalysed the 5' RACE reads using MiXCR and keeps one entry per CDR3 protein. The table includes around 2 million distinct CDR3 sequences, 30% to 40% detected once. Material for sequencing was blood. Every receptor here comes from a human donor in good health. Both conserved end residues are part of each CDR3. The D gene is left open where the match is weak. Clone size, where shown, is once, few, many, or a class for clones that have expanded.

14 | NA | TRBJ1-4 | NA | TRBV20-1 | CSARDWPNQEKLFF | TGCAGTGCTAGAGATTGGCCCAACCAGGAAAAACTGTTTTTT
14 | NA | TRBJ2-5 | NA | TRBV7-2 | CAIRGAGQYETQYF | TGTGCCATCAGAGGGGCAGGGCAGTACGAGACCCAGTACTTC
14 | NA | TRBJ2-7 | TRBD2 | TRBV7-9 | CASSVSGAPYEQYF | TGTGCCAGCAGCGTTAGCGGGGCCCCCTACGAGCAGTACTTC
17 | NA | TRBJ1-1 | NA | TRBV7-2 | CASSLRALRGNDTEAFF | TGTGCCAGCAGCTTACGGGCCTTGAGGGGAAACGACACTGAAGCTTTCTTT
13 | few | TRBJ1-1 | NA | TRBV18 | CASSLGALTEAFF | TGTGCCAGCTCCTTAGGAGCTCTCACTGAAGCTTTCTTT
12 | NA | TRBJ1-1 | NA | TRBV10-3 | CATSYPSAEAFF | TGTGCCACCAGTTACCCTTCGGCTGAAGCTTTCTTT
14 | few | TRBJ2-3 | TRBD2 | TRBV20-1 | CSAQRGASTDTQYF | TGCAGTGCTCAGCGGGGAGCCAGCACAGATACGCAGTATTTT
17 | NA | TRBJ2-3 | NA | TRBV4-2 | CASSQRYRQHSTDTQYF | TGTGCCAGCAGCCAACGATATAGACAGCACAGCACAGATACGCAGTATTTT
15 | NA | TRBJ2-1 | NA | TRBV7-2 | CASSRTADYYNEQFF | TGTGCCAGCAGCCGGACCGCCGATTATTACAATGAGCAGTTCTTC
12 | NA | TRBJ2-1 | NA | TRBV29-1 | CSVEGTGWGQFF | TGCAGCGTTGAAGGAACAGGGTGGGGACAGTTCTTC
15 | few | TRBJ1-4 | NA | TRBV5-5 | CASSRDPGLGEKLFF | TGTGCCAGCAGCCGCGACCCGGGACTGGGTGAAAAACTGTTTTTT
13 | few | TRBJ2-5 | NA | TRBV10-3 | CAISGSVEETQYF | TGTGCCATCAGTGGGTCAGTCGAAGAGACCCAGTACTTC
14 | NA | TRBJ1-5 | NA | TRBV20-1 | CSARGISVNQPQHF | TGCAGTGCTAGAGGTATTTCGGTCAATCAGCCCCAGCATTTT
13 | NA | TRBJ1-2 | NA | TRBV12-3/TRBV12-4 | CASRHSGIHGYTF | TGTGCCAGCAGACACTCAGGGATACATGGCTACACCTTC
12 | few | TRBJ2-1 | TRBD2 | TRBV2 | CASSERDRRQFF | TGTGCCAGCAGCGAGCGGGATAGGAGGCAGTTCTTC
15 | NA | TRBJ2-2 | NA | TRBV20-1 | CSARDPGLDTGELFF | TGCAGTGCTAGAGACCCCGGGTTGGACACCGGGGAGCTGTTTTTT
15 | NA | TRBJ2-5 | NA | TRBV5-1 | CASSLGQGSAETQYF | TGCGCCAGCAGCTTGGGGCAAGGGTCAGCAGAGACCCAGTACTTC
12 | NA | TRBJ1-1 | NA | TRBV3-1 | CASSQGLGEAFF | TGTGCCAGCAGCCAAGGGCTGGGTGAAGCTTTCTTT
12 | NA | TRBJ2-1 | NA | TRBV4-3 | CASSQDRWEQFF | TGCGCCAGCAGCCAAGACAGATGGGAGCAGTTCTTC
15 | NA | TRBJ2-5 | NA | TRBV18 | CASSATLADQETQYF | TGTGCCAGCTCAGCAACCCTTGCGGACCAAGAGACCCAGTACTTC
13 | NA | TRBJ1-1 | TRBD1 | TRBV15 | CATSSTGVTEAFF | TGTGCCACCAGCAGCACAGGGGTTACTGAAGCTTTCTTT
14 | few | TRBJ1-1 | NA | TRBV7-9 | CASSPVQENTEAFF | TGTGCCAGCAGCCCGGTACAGGAGAACACTGAAGCTTTCTTT
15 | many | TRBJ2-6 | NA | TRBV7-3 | CASSLDGSGANVLTF | TGTGCCAGCAGCTTAGACGGCTCTGGGGCCAACGTCCTGACTTTC
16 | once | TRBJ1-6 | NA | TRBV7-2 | CASSLAGAGEVSPLHF | TGTGCCAGCAGCTTAGCGGGGGCAGGGGAGGTTTCACCCCTCCACTTT
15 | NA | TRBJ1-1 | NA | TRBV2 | CASSVGSVMNTEAFF | TGTGCCAGCAGTGTGGGGTCCGTCATGAACACTGAAGCTTTCTTT
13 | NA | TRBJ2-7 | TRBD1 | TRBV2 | CASNPGQGGEQYF | TGTGCCAGCAACCCGGGACAGGGGGGCGAGCAGTACTTC
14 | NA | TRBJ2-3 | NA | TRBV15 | CATSGGPSTDTQYF | TGTGCCACCTCGGGGGGCCCTTCCACAGATACGCAGTATTTT
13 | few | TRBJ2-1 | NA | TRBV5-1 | CASSLLRLNEQFF | TGCGCCAGCAGCTTGTTGAGGCTCAATGAGCAGTTCTTC
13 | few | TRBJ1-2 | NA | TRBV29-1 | CSVDVSGPRGYTF | TGCAGCGTTGACGTGAGCGGCCCGCGGGGCTACACCTTC
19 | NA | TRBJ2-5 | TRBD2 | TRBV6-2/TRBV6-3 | CASSLSTSGGAVRGETQYF | TGTGCCAGCAGTTTATCGACTAGCGGGGGGGCCGTTCGAGGAGAGACCCAGTACTTC
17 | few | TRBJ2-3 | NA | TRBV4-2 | CASSQGWAETSTDTQYF | TGTGCCAGCAGCCAAGGGTGGGCAGAAACTAGCACAGATACGCAGTATTTT
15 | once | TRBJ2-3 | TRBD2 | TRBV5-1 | CASSLKTSRTDTQYF | TGCGCCAGCAGCTTGAAGACTAGCAGGACAGATACGCAGTATTTT
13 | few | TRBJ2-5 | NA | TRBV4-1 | CASSERRQETQYF | TGCGCCAGCAGCGAAAGGCGCCAAGAGACCCAGTACTTC
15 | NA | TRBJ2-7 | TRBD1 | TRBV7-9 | CASGQTRDSRYEQYF | TGTGCCAGCGGGCAAACCCGGGACAGCCGCTACGAGCAGTACTTC
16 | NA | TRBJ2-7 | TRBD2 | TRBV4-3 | CASSQVVAGWEYEQYF | TGCGCCAGCAGCCAAGTGGTAGCGGGCTGGGAGTACGAGCAGTACTTC
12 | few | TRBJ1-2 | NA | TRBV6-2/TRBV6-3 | CASSWSNYGYTF | TGTGCCAGCTCCTGGAGTAACTATGGCTACACCTTC
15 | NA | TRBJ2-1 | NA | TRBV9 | CASGPRLANYNEQFF | TGTGCCAGCGGCCCAAGACTGGCCAACTACAATGAGCAGTTCTTC
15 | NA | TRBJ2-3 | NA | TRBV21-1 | CASSKVGGSRLGQYF | TGTGCTAGCAGCAAAGTCGGCGGTTCAAGGTTGGGGCAGTATTTT
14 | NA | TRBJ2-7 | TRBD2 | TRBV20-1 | CSARLASGYYEQYF | TGCAGTGCTAGACTAGCTAGCGGGTACTACGAGCAGTACTTC
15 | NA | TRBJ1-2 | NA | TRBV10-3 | CAISESGQEIYGYTF | TGTGCCATCAGTGAGTCGGGGCAGGAAATCTATGGCTACACCTTC